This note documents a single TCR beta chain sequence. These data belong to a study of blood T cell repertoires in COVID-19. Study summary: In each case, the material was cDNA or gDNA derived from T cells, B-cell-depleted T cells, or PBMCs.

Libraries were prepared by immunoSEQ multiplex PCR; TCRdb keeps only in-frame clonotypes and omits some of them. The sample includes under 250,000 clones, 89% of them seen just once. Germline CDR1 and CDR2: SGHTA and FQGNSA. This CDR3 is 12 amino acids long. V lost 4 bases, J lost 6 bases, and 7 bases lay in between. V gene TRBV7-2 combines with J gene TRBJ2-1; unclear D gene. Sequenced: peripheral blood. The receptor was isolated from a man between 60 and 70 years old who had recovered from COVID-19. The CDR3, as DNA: TGTGCCAGCAGCTACATAAGCAATGAGCAGTTCTTC. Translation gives CASSYISNEQFF.